This T cell receptor (beta chain) came from a study of regulatory T cells in long-lasting Graves disease. Construction of TCR beta libraries relied on iRepertoire HTBI primers and on Arm-PCR targeting CDR3 regions. One entry per CDR3 protein, called by TCRdb with MiXCR from the multiplex PCR reads. Among 450,000 to 600,000 distinct CDR3 sequences listed, about 13% were seen once. This clonotype was seen at least ten times. The time point denotes: newly diagnosed GD, antithyroid drugs for less than 3 months. Construction of the TCR library relied on RNA isolated from PBMCs. A peripheral blood sample, 7 to 9 milliliters in volume, was drawn into EDTA tubes. This sample also belongs to another study, concerning T cells in Graves' hyperthyroidism and ophthalmopathy.

The material sequenced was peripheral blood mononuclear cells (PBMCs), taken at new diagnosis, from a patient treated with antithyroid drugs. The TCR originated in a man aged 30-40 years with Graves disease.

The chain's CDR3 is CASSYGTGGRNEQFF. The CDR3 region has the DNA TGTGCCAGCAGCTACGGGACAGGGGGAAGGAATGAGCAGTTCTTC. V usage is TRBV6-5 and J usage is TRBJ2-1; 11 nucleotides match TRBD1. The J segment lost 7 bases and the V segment lost 6 bases, leaving 8 bases of the junction unmatched. The V gene's germline CDR1 is MNHEY and CDR2 SVGAGI. This CDR3 contains 15 residues.